This T cell receptor beta chain derives from a study of T-cell reconstitution after alpha-beta-depleted transplantation in children. Trimming at V came to 10 bases and at J to 5 bases, leaving 5 bases not matched to a gene. Per germline, CDR1 KGHSH and CDR2 LQKENI. There are 13 residues in the CDR3. TCRbeta library preparation incorporated unique molecular identifiers. MiXCR was run by TCRdb on the PCR reads, yielding one entry per CDR3 protein. Among over 550,000 distinct CDR3 sequences listed, 8% to 11% were seen once. The source is a human donor who donated a stem cell graft to a child with acute myeloid leukemia. Source: PBMCs from the stem cell graft donor, taken from the stem cell graft. The chain carries TRBV18 and TRBJ2-1; 10 bases are shared with TRBD2. The CDR3 DNA reads TGTGCCATCCGGACTAGCGGAGACAATGAGCAGTTCTTC. Amino acid sequence: CAIRTSGDNEQFF.